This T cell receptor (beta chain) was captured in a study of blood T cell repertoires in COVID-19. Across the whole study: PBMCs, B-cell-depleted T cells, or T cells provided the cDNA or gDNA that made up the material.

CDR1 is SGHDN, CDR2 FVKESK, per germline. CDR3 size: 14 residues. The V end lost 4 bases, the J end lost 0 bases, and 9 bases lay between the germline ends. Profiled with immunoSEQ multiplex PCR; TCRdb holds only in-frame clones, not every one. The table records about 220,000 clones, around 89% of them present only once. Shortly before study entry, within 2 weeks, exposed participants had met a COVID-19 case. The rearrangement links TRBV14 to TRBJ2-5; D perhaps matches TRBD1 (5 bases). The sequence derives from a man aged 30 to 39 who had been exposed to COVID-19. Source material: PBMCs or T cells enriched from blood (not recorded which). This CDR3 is CASSRRQNQETQYF. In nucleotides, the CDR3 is TGTGCCAGCAGCCGGAGACAGAACCAAGAGACCCAGTACTTC.